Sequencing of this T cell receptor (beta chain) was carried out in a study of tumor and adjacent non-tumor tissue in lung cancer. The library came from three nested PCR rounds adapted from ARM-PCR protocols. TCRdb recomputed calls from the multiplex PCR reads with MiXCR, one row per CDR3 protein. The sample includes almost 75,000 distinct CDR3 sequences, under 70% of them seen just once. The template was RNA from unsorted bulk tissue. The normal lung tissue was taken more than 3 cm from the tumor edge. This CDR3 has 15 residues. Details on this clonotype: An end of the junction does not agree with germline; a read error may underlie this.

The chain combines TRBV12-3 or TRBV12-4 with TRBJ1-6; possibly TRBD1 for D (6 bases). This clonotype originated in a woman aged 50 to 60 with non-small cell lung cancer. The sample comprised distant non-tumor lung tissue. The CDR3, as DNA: TGTACCAGCAGTTTAGCGGGACAAGCCAATTCACCCCTCCACTTT. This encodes CTSSLAGQANSPLHF.